The clone carrying this T cell receptor beta chain was seen repeatedly, ten times or more. The source of the sample is a study of T cells in Graves' hyperthyroidism and ophthalmopathy. There were TCR beta CDR3 regions amplified from RNA transcripts. The study used the HTBI primer set for a first-round RT-PCR of the TCR CDR3. In TCRdb, the multiplex PCR reads were re-called with MiXCR into one record per CDR3 protein. The sample yields about 350,000 distinct CDR3 sequences, roughly 13% seen once. Germline trimming cut 5 bases from V and 3 bases from J; bases unmatched to any gene: 3. The germline CDR1 and CDR2 sequences are DFQATT and SNEGSKA (reference sequence). This CDR3 contains 12 residues.

The chain employs TRBV20-1 and TRBJ2-5; 7 nucleotides match TRBD1. Sequenced sample: blood. The origin of this receptor is a woman between 25 and 40 years old with Graves' hyperthyroidism. For the CDR3, the DNA is TGCAGTGCTGAGGGGGCTGAAGAGACCCAGTACTTC. This encodes CSAEGAEETQYF.